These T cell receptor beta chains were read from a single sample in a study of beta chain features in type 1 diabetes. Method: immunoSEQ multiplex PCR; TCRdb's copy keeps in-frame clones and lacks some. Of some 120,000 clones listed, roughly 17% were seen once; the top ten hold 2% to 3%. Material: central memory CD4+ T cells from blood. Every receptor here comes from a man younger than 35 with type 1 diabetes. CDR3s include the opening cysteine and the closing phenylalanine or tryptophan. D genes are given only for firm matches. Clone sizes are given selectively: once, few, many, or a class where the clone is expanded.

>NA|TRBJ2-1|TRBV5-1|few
TGCGCCAGCAGCTTGGTAGTAGGTAATTCTGAGCAGTTCTTC
CASSLVVGNSEQFF
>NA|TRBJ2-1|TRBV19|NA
TGTGCCAGTGCCAGGCCTGGCCATGAGCAGTTCTTC
CASARPGHEQFF
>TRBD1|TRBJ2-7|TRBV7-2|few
TGTGCCAGCAGCCCCTGGGACAGCTACGAGCAGTACTTC
CASSPWDSYEQYF
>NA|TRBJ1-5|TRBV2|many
TGTGCCAGCAGTGAAGCTGAGGCCCTTTATCAGCCCCAGCATTTT
CASSEAEALYQPQHF
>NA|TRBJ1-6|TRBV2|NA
TGTGCCAGCAGGGCCGGGGTAGGAGATTCACCCCTCCACTTT
CASRAGVGDSPLHF
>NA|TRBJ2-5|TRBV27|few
TGTGCCAGCAGCAGGGGCCAACAAGAGACCCAGTACTTC
CASSRGQQETQYF
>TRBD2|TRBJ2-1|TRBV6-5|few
TGTGCCAGCAGAACTAGCGGGGGTAATGAGCAGTTCTTC
CASRTSGGNEQFF
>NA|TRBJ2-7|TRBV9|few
TGTGCCAGCAGCGTAGCTACAGGAAGGGGCTACGAGCAGTACTTC
CASSVATGRGYEQYF
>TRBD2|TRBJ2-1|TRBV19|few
TGTGCCAGTAGTCCCCGGGATAGCGGGAGGATCTACAATGAGCAGTTCTTC
CASSPRDSGRIYNEQFF
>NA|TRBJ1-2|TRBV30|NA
TGTGCCTGGGGGGGAGGGAGCTACACCTTC
CAWGGGSYTF
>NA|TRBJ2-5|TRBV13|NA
TGTGCCAGCAGCTTACGAGAGAAGCAGCCCGAAGAGACCCAGTACTTC
CASSLREKQPEETQYF
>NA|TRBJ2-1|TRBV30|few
TGTGCCTGGAGTCCCCAGAGGGGGGCGGCCTACAATGAGCAGTTCTTC
CAWSPQRGAAYNEQFF
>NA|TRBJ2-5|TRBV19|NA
TGTGCCAGTGGGGACTCCGCCCAAGAGACCCAGTACTTC
CASGDSAQETQYF
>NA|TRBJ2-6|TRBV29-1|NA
TGCAGCGGAGCGGAACGGGGGGCCAACGTCCTGACTTTC
CSGAERGANVLTF
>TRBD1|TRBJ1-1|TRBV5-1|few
TGCGCCAGCAGCCGTCCCCCCGGACAGGGGACGGGAGAAGCTTTCTTT
CASSRPPGQGTGEAFF
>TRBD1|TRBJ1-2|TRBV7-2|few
TGTGCCAGCAGCTTAGGGGGACAGACCTATGGCTACACCTTC
CASSLGGQTYGYTF
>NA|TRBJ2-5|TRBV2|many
TGTGCCAGCCAGCCGGATCAAGAGACCCAGTACTTC
CASQPDQETQYF
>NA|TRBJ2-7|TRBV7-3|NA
TGTGCCAGCAGCCCCATGGGGGCCTACGAGCAGTACTTC
CASSPMGAYEQYF
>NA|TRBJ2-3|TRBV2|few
TGTGCCAGCTTGGAGAAGCCGCAGTATTTT
CASLEKPQYF
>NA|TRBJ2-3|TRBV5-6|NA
TGTGCCAGCAGCTTGGTTGGCAGGGGCACAGATACGCAGTATTTT
CASSLVGRGTDTQYF
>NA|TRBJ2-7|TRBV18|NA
TGTGCCAGCTCACCATTTCATCAAGACGAGCAGTACTTC
CASSPFHQDEQYF
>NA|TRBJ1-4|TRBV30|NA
TGTGCCTGGAGTCCGACGGATTTTAATGAAAAACTGTTTTTT
CAWSPTDFNEKLFF
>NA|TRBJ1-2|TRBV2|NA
TGTGCCAGCAGCTTCGACAGAGTCTATGGCTACACCTTC
CASSFDRVYGYTF
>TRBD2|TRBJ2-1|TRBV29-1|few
TGCAGCGTCTTACCGACAGGGTCCAGCGGGAGGTCCCATCGGTTCTTC
CSVLPTGSSGRSHRFF
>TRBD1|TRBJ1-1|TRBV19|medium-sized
TGTGCCAGTAGTTCAAGCGAACGGACAGGGGGCGAAGCTTTCTTT
CASSSSERTGGEAFF
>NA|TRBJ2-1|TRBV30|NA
TGTGCCTGGAGTCTCGGAGGGCCGAGGAATGAGCAGTTCTTC
CAWSLGGPRNEQFF
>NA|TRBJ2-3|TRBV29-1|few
TGCAGCGCAAATAAACAGGGAAATACGCAGTATTTT
CSANKQGNTQYF
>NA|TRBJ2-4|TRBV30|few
TGTGCCTGGTGGGGGACGGTAGCCAAAAACATTCAGTACTTC
CAWWGTVAKNIQYF
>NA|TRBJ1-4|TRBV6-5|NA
TGTGCCAGCCATAGGGACGGCCTTAATGAAAAACTGTTTTTT
CASHRDGLNEKLFF
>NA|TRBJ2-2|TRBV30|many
TGTGCCTGGAGTCGGCTAGGGGCCGCGAACACCGGGGAGCTGTTTTTT
CAWSRLGAANTGELFF
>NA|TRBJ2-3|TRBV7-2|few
TGTGCCAGCAGCTTAGAACTAGCTACGGTGGCGCAGTATTTT
CASSLELATVAQYF
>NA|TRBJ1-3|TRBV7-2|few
TGTGCCAGCAGCCCGGGAGTGGCTGGAAACACCATATATTTT
CASSPGVAGNTIYF
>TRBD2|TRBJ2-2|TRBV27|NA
TGTGCCAGCAAGTATAGCGGGACCACGAACACCGGGGAGCTGTTTTTT
CASKYSGTTNTGELFF
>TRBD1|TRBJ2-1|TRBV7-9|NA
TGTGCCAGCAGCCCGGGACAGGCTCCTAGTAATGAGCAGTTCTTC
CASSPGQAPSNEQFF
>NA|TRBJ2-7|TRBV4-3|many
TGCGCCAGCAGCCAAGATCGGGACCGCCGGGAGCAGTACTTC
CASSQDRDRREQYF
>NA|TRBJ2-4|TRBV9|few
TGTGCCAGCAGCGTAGGCGACAGAAACCTAGCCAAAAACATTCAGTACTTC
CASSVGDRNLAKNIQYF
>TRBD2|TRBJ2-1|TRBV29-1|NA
TGCAGCGTTGCGGAGGCTAGCGGGGGGGACAATGAGCAGTTCTTC
CSVAEASGGDNEQFF
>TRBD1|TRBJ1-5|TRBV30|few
TGTGCCTGGAGTACGTTTAGGGACAGAAATCAGCCCCAGCATTTT
CAWSTFRDRNQPQHF
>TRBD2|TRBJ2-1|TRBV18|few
TGTGCCAGCTCACAGAGCCTTCAGCGGGAGGGCCGGTTCTTC
CASSQSLQREGRFF
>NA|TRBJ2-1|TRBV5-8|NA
TGTGCCAGCACCCCTACTCTCGGGGGTACAAGGCAGTTCTTC
CASTPTLGGTRQFF
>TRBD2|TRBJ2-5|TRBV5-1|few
TGCGCCAGCAGCTTGGAGGGACTAGCGGGACGGGAGACCCAGTACTTC
CASSLEGLAGRETQYF
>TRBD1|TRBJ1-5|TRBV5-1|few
TGCGCCAGCAAAGAGGGGGCGGCTCAGAATCAGCCCCAGCATTTT
CASKEGAAQNQPQHF